The clone carrying this T cell receptor (beta chain) was seen only a few times. This specimen belongs to a study of early T cells in non-severe SARS-CoV-2 infection. Individual cDNA molecules received unique molecular identifiers during library preparation. TCRdb processed the 5' RACE reads anew with MiXCR; each CDR3 protein has one entry. The sample shows approximately 56,000 distinct CDR3 sequences, 8% to 11% of them seen only once. There are 14 residues in the CDR3. V shed 5 bases, J shed 11 bases, and the junction held 14 bases outside the gene matches. V gene TRBV12-3 or TRBV12-4 combines with J gene TRBJ1-1; 7 bases map to TRBD1. Sequenced: whole blood. This sequence was found in an adult who was a healthcare worker with PCR-confirmed SARS-CoV-2 infection or an uninfected control (not recorded which). The CDR3 loop reads CASSPPGGGKRAFF. CDR3 sequence (DNA): TGTGCCAGCAGTCCGCCGGGAGGGGGCAAACGCGCTTTCTTT.